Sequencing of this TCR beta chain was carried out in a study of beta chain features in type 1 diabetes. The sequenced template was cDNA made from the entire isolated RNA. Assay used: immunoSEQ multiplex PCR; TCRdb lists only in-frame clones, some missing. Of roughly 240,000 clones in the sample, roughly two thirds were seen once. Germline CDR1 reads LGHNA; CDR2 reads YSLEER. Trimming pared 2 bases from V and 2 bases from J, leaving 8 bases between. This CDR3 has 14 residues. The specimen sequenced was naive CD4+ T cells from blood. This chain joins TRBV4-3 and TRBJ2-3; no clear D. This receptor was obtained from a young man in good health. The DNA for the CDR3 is TGCGCCAGCAGCCAATTCTACCTCACAGATACGCAGTATTTT. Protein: CASSQFYLTDTQYF.